This T cell receptor beta chain was sequenced for a study of blood T cell repertoires in COVID-19. Only a few counts were recorded for this clone. Method: immunoSEQ multiplex PCR; TCRdb's copy keeps in-frame clones and lacks some. The table includes approximately 15,000 clones, about 89% detected once. The sequence was collected from a human donor in a cohort sampled during active COVID-19. The material sequenced was peripheral blood.

In DNA, the CDR3 is TGTGCCAGCAGTTCCACAGGGGTGGAGAATGAAAAACTGTTTTTT. It specifies CASSSTGVENEKLFF. This sequence joins TRBV11-2 and TRBJ1-4, with TRBD1 matching over 7 bases. Germline-derived CDR1 and CDR2 are SGHAT and FQNNGV. This CDR3 comprises 15 residues. V lost 6 bases, J lost 5 bases, and 9 bases stayed unmatched.